This TCR beta chain came from a study of T-cell memory formation after mild COVID-19. Background on the study: TCR clusters were largely donor specific. The study's findings and limits: Balance between CD4 and CD8 was seen in clones contracting day 15 to 85, and a CD4+ lean was seen in later expanders.

The sample holds a few counts of this clonotype. Its specificity is unknown. Constant-segment-primed 5'RACE gave TCR alpha and TCR beta cDNA libraries with sample barcodes and UMIs. TCRdb passed the 5' RACE reads through MiXCR, listing each CDR3 protein once. The sample includes 150,000 or so distinct CDR3 sequences, 11% of them seen just once. J gave up 4 bases and V 2 bases, and 6 bases lay outside the gene matches. CDR1 and CDR2 (germline): MNHEY, SVGEGT. The CDR3 has 16 amino acids. The chain has TRBV6-2 or TRBV6-3 and TRBJ2-2, with TRBD1 identical over 8 bases. This sequence was found in a man aged 18 to 29 who had mild COVID-19 (a few samples of this study predate the infection). Cell type and time point are not known. The sequenced sample consisted of PBMCs or a T cell subset sorted from them (not recorded which). CDR3 in amino acids: CASSYGQGASTGELFF. For the CDR3, the DNA is TGTGCCAGCAGTTACGGTCAGGGGGCCTCCACCGGGGAGCTGTTTTTT.